These 18 T cell receptor beta chains were sequenced from one sample in a study of OX40 agonist ivuxolimab in advanced cancers. Only in-frame clones appear in the TCRdb table, and some are missing; sequencing was by immunoSEQ multiplex PCR. The data show some 43,000 clones, with just under 90% seen just once and 35% to 40% held by the top ten. This specimen was CD4+ or CD8+ T cells sorted from blood, taken in a trial of the OX40 agonist ivuxolimab. These receptors originate from an adult with an advanced solid tumor such as melanoma, head and neck, liver or kidney cancer.

The chain recombines TRBV19 with TRBJ2-3; 13 bases are shared with TRBD2. This CDR3 has 19 residues. Germline V lookup: CDR1 LNHDA, CDR2 SQIVND (reference sequence). J gave up 1 base and V 2 bases, and 9 bases lay outside the gene matches. The CDR3 loop is CASSIFGLAGVGGTDTQYF. The CDR3 bases are TGTGCCAGTAGTATATTCGGACTAGCGGGAGTAGGGGGCACAGATACGCAGTATTTT.

The chain employs TRBV2 and TRBJ2-1; possible D gene TRBD1, 6 bases. Germline CDR1 is SNHLY and CDR2 is FYNNEI. Trimming pared 4 bases from V and 6 bases from J, leaving 13 bases between. The CDR3 contains 14 residues. This CDR3 is CASSVGQGPNEQFF. Here the CDR3 DNA reads TGTGCCAGCAGTGTGGGGCAGGGGCCCAATGAGCAGTTCTTC.

This clone was found a few times. The rearrangement uses TRBV7-3 and TRBJ2-3, with D maybe TRBD1 (5 bases). Trimming cost V 5 bases and J 6 bases, with 9 bases left between them. The CDR3 spans 12 residues. Germline lookup yields CDR1 SGHTA and CDR2 FQGTGA. The CDR3, as DNA: TGTGCCAGCAGCCAACCAGGGGATACGCAGTATTTT. It translates to CASSQPGDTQYF.

The CDR3 nucleotides read TGTGCCAGCAGGGGGTGGGAGGGAATAGGTGGCACTGAAGCTTTCTTT. Its protein is CASRGWEGIGGTEAFF. The genes are TRBV27 and TRBJ1-1; D is unresolved. This CDR3 region has 16 residues. Germline values: CDR1 MNHEY, CDR2 SMNVEV (reference sequence). V was pared by 6 bases and J by 4 bases, with 21 bases between.

The V gene is TRBV11-2, the J gene TRBJ1-4; weak D call: TRBD1 (6 bases). CDR3 length: 16 residues. V was pared by 2 bases and J by 0 bases, with 10 bases between. Germline V lookup: CDR1 SGHAT, CDR2 FQNNGV. This CDR3 reads CASSLMGAATNEKLFF. The CDR3, as DNA: TGTGCCAGCAGCTTAATGGGGGCGGCAACTAATGAAAAACTGTTTTTT.

The J gene is TRBJ2-2, the V gene TRBV18; 8 bases fit TRBD2. The CDR3 contains 15 residues. With 4 bases clipped from V and 5 bases from J, the junction kept 6 bases outside the gene matches. CDR1 and CDR2 (germline): KGHSH, LQKENI. For the CDR3, the DNA is TGTGCCAGCTCACTCGGACTAGCCGTTACCGGGGAGCTGTTTTTT. Amino acids: CASSLGLAVTGELFF.

The rearrangement uses TRBV5-1 and TRBJ1-2; possible D gene TRBD1, 6 bases. Germline loops: CDR1 SGHRS, CDR2 YFSETQ. Trimming pared 5 bases from V and 4 bases from J, leaving 15 bases between. The CDR3 has 14 amino acids. This chain's CDR3 is CASSSGVMFYGYTF. The CDR3 nucleotides read TGCGCCAGCAGTTCAGGGGTTATGTTCTATGGCTACACCTTC.

CDR3 nucleotide sequence: TGTGCCACCAGCAGAGTGGGCGATGAGCAGTTCTTC. Translated: CATSRVGDEQFF. This chain joins TRBV15 and TRBJ2-1; no clear D gene. Germline V gives CDR1 LNHNV, CDR2 YYDKDF (reference sequence). The CDR3 is 12 amino acids. V was pared by 1 base and J by 8 bases, with 6 bases between. The complete variable domain, with remaining parts taken from reference TRBV15 and TRBJ2-1, reads DAMVIQNPRYQVTQFGKPVTLSCSQTLNHNVMYWYQQKSSQAPKLLFHYYDKDFNNEADTPDNFQSRRPNTSFCFLDIRSPGLGDTAMYLCATSRVGDEQFFGPGTRLTVL.

The sample holds a few counts of this clone. J is TRBJ2-7 and V is TRBV28; D unresolved. Trimming left V 3 bases short and J 3 bases short, with 6 bases between. Germline V gene data show CDR1 as MDHEN and CDR2 as SYDVKM. The CDR3 contains 12 residues. CDR3 amino acids: CASSLYGYEQYF. In nucleotides, the CDR3 is TGTGCCAGCAGTTTGTACGGCTACGAGCAGTACTTC.

This clone has more than one count but fewer than ten. The V gene is TRBV11-2, the J gene TRBJ2-7; D is ambiguous. V was cut by 1 base and J by 1 base, with 8 bases left in between. In germline, CDR1 is SGHAT, CDR2 FQNNGV. There are 14 residues in the CDR3. The DNA for the CDR3 is TGTGCCAGCAGCTTAGTGGGCGGTTCCTACGAGCAGTACTTC. Its translation: CASSLVGGSYEQYF.

The chain is built from TRBV6-1 and TRBJ2-5; weak D call: TRBD2 (6 bases). Trimming took off 7 bases at V and 5 bases at J, with 17 bases between the two ends. CDR1 is MNHNS, CDR2 SASEGT, per germline. CDR3 length: 14 residues. CDR3 amino acids: CASTPREARETQYF. CDR3 sequence (DNA): TGTGCCAGCACTCCTAGGGAGGCTCGGGAGACCCAGTACTTC.

This chain uses TRBV6-1 with TRBJ2-7; 7 bases align to TRBD1. The junction had 9 bases not matched to a gene; V was cut back by 4 bases and J by 6 bases. Germline loops: CDR1 MNHNS, CDR2 SASEGT. The CDR3 spans 14 residues. CDR3 residues: CASSGDSASLEQYF. CDR3 bases: TGTGCCAGCAGTGGGGACAGTGCTTCTCTCGAGCAGTACTTC.

The V and J genes are TRBV5-1 and TRBJ1-3; TRBD1 might be the D (5 bases). The germline CDR1 and CDR2 sequences are SGHRS and YFSETQ. The germline V and J ends were trimmed by 3 bases and 4 bases, with 17 bases remaining between them. The CDR3 is 16 amino acids. DNA of the CDR3: TGCGCCAGCAGCTCGGGGCAGGGAGGACTAGGAAACACCATATATTTT. Amino acids: CASSSGQGGLGNTIYF.

The rearrangement uses TRBV4-1 and TRBJ2-1, with TRBD1 identical over 9 bases. The CDR3 extends over 18 amino acids. Germline V lookup: CDR1 MGHRA, CDR2 YSYEKL. V shed 7 bases and J 5 bases; nucleotides not matched to a gene: 18. The CDR3 reads CASTPAIYTGTGNNEQFF. For the CDR3, the DNA is TGCGCCAGCACTCCAGCCATCTATACCGGGACAGGGAACAATGAGCAGTTCTTC.

The chain couples TRBV2 to TRBJ1-5; TRBD1 might be the D (5 bases). V lost 7 bases, J lost 11 bases, and 15 bases lay in between. In germline, CDR1 is SNHLY, CDR2 FYNNEI. This CDR3 has 12 amino acids. CDR3 sequence reads: CASNTELGAQHF. The CDR3, as DNA: TGTGCCAGCAACACAGAGTTAGGGGCCCAGCATTTT. Filled out from reference TRBV2 and TRBJ1-5, the complete variable domain reads EPEVTQTPSHQVTQMGQEVILRCVPISNHLYFYWYRQILGQKVEFLVSFYNNEISEKSEIFDDQFSVERPDGSNFTLKIRSTKLEDSAMYFCASNTELGAQHFGDGTRLSIL.

The genes are TRBV5-4 and TRBJ2-7; tentatively, D is TRBD1 or TRBD2 (5 bases each). V was cut by 4 bases and J by 7 bases, with 21 bases left in between. The V gene's germline CDR1 is SGHNT and CDR2 YYREEE (reference sequence). This CDR3 is 15 amino acids long. The CDR3 protein is CASSPGVTRGEEQYF. The DNA of the CDR3 is TGTGCCAGCAGCCCTGGGGTGACTCGAGGGGAGGAGCAGTACTTC. Variable domain in full (rest from reference TRBV5-4 and TRBJ2-7): ETGVTQSPTHLIKTRGQQVTLRCSSQSGHNTVSWYQQALGQGPQFIFQYYREEENGRGNFPPRFSGLQFPNYSSELNVNALELDDSALYLCASSPGVTRGEEQYFGPGTRLTVT.

This clone was observed a handful of times. Additional DNA sequences in this sample encode the identical CDR3. CDR3 residues: CASSKGRDEQYF. For the CDR3, the DNA is TGTGCCAGCAGCAAGGGCAGGGACGAGCAGTACTTC. This rearrangement joins TRBV21-1 to TRBJ2-7; TRBD1 is the table's D call and was not checked against the DNA. TRBV21-1 is reported as a pseudogene. This CDR3 contains 12 residues.

The genes are TRBV7-9 and TRBJ1-2; D unresolved. Trimming took off 1 base at V and 4 bases at J, with 7 bases between the two ends. CDR1 SEHNR and CDR2 FQNEAQ come from the germline V gene (reference sequence). This CDR3 is built from 13 residues. The CDR3 sequence is CASSLDVSYGYTF. DNA of the CDR3: TGTGCCAGCAGCTTAGACGTCAGCTATGGCTACACCTTC.